The source of this T cell receptor (beta chain) is a study of spatial heterogeneity in lung cancer. V trimming: 4 bases; J trimming: 2 bases; junction bases outside the gene matches: 14. CDR1 and CDR2 (germline): LGHDT, YNNKEL (reference sequence). This CDR3 region has 17 residues. TCRdb analysed the 5' RACE reads with MiXCR anew, one entry per CDR3 protein. Among some 13,000 distinct CDR3 sequences listed, more than 13% were seen once. The time point is: sample taken at primary tumor resection. From tumor, nontumor lung or frozen PBMC, whole RNA was taken unsorted for sequencing. This clonotype was observed at least ten times.

The sequencing used PBMCs, collected at surgery. The clonotype comes from a female donor with early-stage non-small cell lung cancer. This sequence joins TRBV3-1 and TRBJ2-7; 7 nucleotides align to TRBD2. The DNA for the CDR3 is TGTGCCAGCAGCCCAGGACTTGCGGGGGTTACCACCTACGAGCAGTACTTC. Amino acid sequence: CASSPGLAGVTTYEQYF.